These 5 T cell receptor beta chains were all obtained from the same sample, sequenced in a study of T cells after yellow fever vaccination. TCRdb processed the 5' RACE reads anew with MiXCR; each CDR3 protein has one entry. The data hold around 310,000 distinct CDR3 sequences, with 8.5% to 9% observed a single time. Sample: PBMCs, taken on the day of the first yellow fever vaccination. All receptors come from a man in his late teens or twenties who received the YFV17D yellow fever vaccine.

The table lists this clonotype with many counts. V usage is TRBV20-1 and J usage is TRBJ1-4, with D perhaps matching TRBD1 (5 bases). CDR1 and CDR2 from the germline V gene are DFQATT and SNEGSKA (reference sequence). This CDR3 has 13 amino acids. Trimming stripped 6 bases from V and 4 bases from J, with 12 bases between. The CDR3 here is CSAAGTDNEKLFF. CDR3 nucleotide sequence: TGCAGTGCGGCCGGGACGGATAATGAAAAACTGTTTTTT.

CDR3 loop: CASSLDHRDEQFF. The CDR3 DNA follows: TGTGCCAGCAGTTTGGACCACCGCGATGAGCAGTTCTTC. This chain links TRBV28 with TRBJ2-1; unclear D gene. The V end was cut by 3 bases, the J end by 8 bases, with 11 bases between. The germline CDR1 and CDR2 sequences are MDHEN and SYDVKM. The CDR3 is made up of 13 amino acids.

In this sample, this clonotype turned up a few times. The chain combines TRBV27 with TRBJ2-6, with D hard to call. CDR1 is MNHEY and CDR2 is SMNVEV in the germline V gene (reference sequence). This CDR3 spans 15 amino acids. The V end was cut by 2 bases, the J end by 1 base, with 6 bases between. The CDR3 bases are TGTGCCAGCAGTTTAAGGTTTTCTGGGGCCAACGTCCTGACTTTC. It is translated as CASSLRFSGANVLTF.

V gene TRBV7-2 combines with J gene TRBJ2-1; a weak D match, TRBD1 (6 bases). Germline CDR1 SGHTA, CDR2 FQGNSA. Trimming removed 8 bases from V and 6 bases from J, with 17 bases in between. The CDR3 is 14 amino acids. CDR3 nucleotide sequence: TGTGCCAGCGCACCCAGGGGTGGTCCCAATGAGCAGTTCTTC. This sequence encodes CASAPRGGPNEQFF.

The chain has TRBV5-1 and TRBJ2-2; possibly TRBD1 for D (5 bases). The germline V gene has CDR1 SGHRS and CDR2 YFSETQ. V was pared by 2 bases and J by 4 bases, with 15 bases between. The CDR3 sequence is 16 residues long. In DNA form, the CDR3 reads TGCGCCAGCAGCTTAGGGCCAGGGTCCCTCACCGGGGAGCTGTTTTTT. Translation: CASSLGPGSLTGELFF.